The 12 T cell receptor beta chains presented below share a single source sample, sequenced in a study of OX40 agonist ivuxolimab in advanced cancers. Clones were sequenced by immunoSEQ multiplex PCR, and TCRdb holds only the in-frame ones, with some missing. Of about 68,000 clones listed, roughly nine tenths are singletons. The sample here was CD4+ or CD8+ T cells sorted from blood, taken in a trial of the OX40 agonist ivuxolimab. These receptors came from an adult with an advanced solid tumor such as melanoma, head and neck, liver or kidney cancer.

Here the CDR3 reads CASNGLAGAYNEQFF. In DNA form, the CDR3 reads TGTGCCAGCAATGGACTAGCGGGAGCCTACAATGAGCAGTTCTTC. The chain carries TRBV5-4 and TRBJ2-1; 13 nucleotides line up with TRBD2. V shed 6 bases and J 2 bases; nucleotides not matched to a gene: 2. The CDR3 is 15 amino acids. Germline V gene lookup returns CDR1 SGHNT and CDR2 YYREEE (reference sequence).

As DNA, the CDR3 is TGTGCCAGCAGTCCACGCACAGATACGCAGTATTTT. Its protein product is CASSPRTDTQYF. The J gene is TRBJ2-3, the V gene TRBV5-8; D not certain. V was cut by 5 bases and J by 1 base, with 5 bases left in between. The CDR3 covers 12 residues. From germline, CDR1 is SGHTS and CDR2 YDEGEE.

The V call is TRBV6-1, the J call TRBJ1-2; no reliable D call. V was cut by 4 bases and J by 1 base, with 7 bases left in between. The CDR3 runs to 13 residues. Germline V gene sequence: CDR1 MNHNS, CDR2 SASEGT. The CDR3 loop reads CASSVRDNYGYTF. DNA of the CDR3: TGTGCCAGCAGTGTTAGGGATAACTATGGCTACACCTTC.

The chain links TRBV18 to TRBJ2-7; D possibly corresponds to TRBD2 (5 bases). The CDR3 loop spans 11 amino acids. Germline CDR1 and CDR2: KGHSH and LQKENI. V lost 3 bases, J lost 5 bases, and 5 bases lay in between. CDR3 bases: TGTGCCAGCTCACCCGGGGACGAGCAGTACTTC. Protein: CASSPGDEQYF.

This chain links TRBV15 with TRBJ1-4, with TRBD1 identical over 9 bases. From germline, CDR1 is LNHNV and CDR2 YYDKDF (reference sequence). J lost 2 bases, V lost 7 bases, and 8 bases had no gene match. The CDR3 is made up of 16 amino acids. This CDR3 reads CATTSGTGLTNEKLFF. CDR3 sequence (DNA): TGTGCCACCACGTCCGGGACAGGGTTGACTAATGAAAAACTGTTTTTT.

The CDR3 here is CASSLVGLSTEAFF. CDR3 DNA: TGTGCCAGCAGCTTAGTTGGGTTGAGCACTGAAGCTTTCTTT. The rearrangement links TRBV11-2 to TRBJ1-1; D remains ambiguous. Germline-derived CDR1 and CDR2 are SGHAT and FQNNGV. Trimming pared 1 base from V and 4 bases from J, leaving 10 bases between. This CDR3 comprises 14 residues.

The rearrangement joins TRBV6-6 to TRBJ1-5, with D hard to call. Trimming removed 0 bases from V and 5 bases from J, with 14 bases in between. Per germline, CDR1 MNHNY and CDR2 SVGAGI (reference sequence). The CDR3 is made up of 16 amino acids. CDR3 region: CASSYSSGQADQPQHF. DNA for the CDR3: TGTGCCAGCAGTTACTCTTCGGGTCAGGCCGATCAGCCCCAGCATTTT.

This sequence joins TRBV11-2 and TRBJ1-2; possible D gene TRBD1, 5 bases. CDR3 length: 15 residues. The germline V gene has CDR1 SGHAT and CDR2 FQNNGV. V was clipped by 0 bases and J by 3 bases, with 11 bases between them. Here the CDR3 reads CASSLDGARYYGYTF. The CDR3 bases are TGTGCCAGCAGCTTAGATGGGGCCCGGTACTATGGCTACACCTTC.

The chain joins TRBV7-3 to TRBJ1-3; no clear D. CDR3 length: 14 amino acids. Looked up from germline, CDR1 is SGHTA and CDR2 is FQGTGA. Trimming removed 4 bases at V and 0 bases at J, with 7 bases between. DNA of the CDR3: TGTGCCAGCAGCTCAACAGCCTCTGGAAACACCATATATTTT. This codes for CASSSTASGNTIYF.

The chain recombines TRBV5-6 with TRBJ2-7, with D perhaps matching TRBD1 or TRBD2 (5 bases each). The CDR3 consists of 14 residues. V lost 3 bases, J lost 2 bases, and 12 bases lay in between. The germline V gene has CDR1 SGHDT and CDR2 YYEEEE. The chain's CDR3 is CASSSPGRAYEQYF. The CDR3 DNA sequence: TGTGCCAGCAGCTCACCGGGACGGGCCTACGAGCAGTACTTC.

The chain employs TRBV7-9 and TRBJ2-7; possibly TRBD1 for D (6 bases). Trimming removed 6 bases at V and 0 bases at J, with 12 bases between. Germline V gene data show CDR1 as SEHNR and CDR2 as FQNEAQ (reference sequence). The CDR3 covers 14 residues. CDR3 region: CASSRQELSYEQYF. CDR3 bases: TGTGCCAGCAGTCGACAGGAGCTCTCCTACGAGCAGTACTTC. The full variable domain, its missing parts supplied by reference TRBV7-9 and TRBJ2-7, is DTGVSQNPRHKITKRGQNVTFRCDPISEHNRLYWYRQTLGQGPEFLTYFQNEAQLEKSRLLSDRFSAERPKGSFSTLEIQRTEQGDSAMYLCASSRQELSYEQYFGPGTRLTVT.

V usage is TRBV19 and J usage is TRBJ2-7, with D possibly TRBD1 on 6 matching bases. The CDR3 has 15 residues. Trimming removed 3 bases at V and 0 bases at J, with 12 bases between. Germline V gene sequence: CDR1 LNHDA, CDR2 SQIVND (reference sequence). CDR3 in DNA: TGTGCCAGTAGTATGGGCCAGGGGTTCTCCTACGAGCAGTACTTC. This encodes CASSMGQGFSYEQYF.